The 29 T cell receptor beta chains given below trace back to one sample, sequenced in a study of control samples from healthy donors and cancer patients. Generated by immunoSEQ multiplex PCR, the TCRdb table keeps only in-frame clones and is missing some. The data contain more than 50,000 clones, 75% to 85% of them singletons. The sequenced sample was blood. All receptors derive from a man aged 35-49 years in good health.

The chain is built from TRBV5-5 and TRBJ1-6; no reliable D call. Germline CDR1 is SGHKS and CDR2 is YYEKEE (reference sequence). The CDR3 loop spans 15 amino acids. V was pared by 0 bases and J by 2 bases, with 6 bases between. The DNA of the CDR3 is TGTGCCAGCAGCTTGGGGGCCACCTATAATTCACCCCTCCACTTT. It is translated as CASSLGATYNSPLHF.

This chain joins TRBV15 and TRBJ1-5, with D uncertain. This CDR3 is 14 amino acids long. From germline, CDR1 is LNHNV and CDR2 YYDKDF (reference sequence). V was trimmed by 6 bases and J by 0 bases, leaving 9 bases between them. CDR3 DNA sequence: TGTGCCACCAGTCGGGCGGATAGCAATCAGCCCCAGCATTTT. Translation gives CATSRADSNQPQHF. Supplemented by reference TRBV15 and TRBJ1-5, the full variable domain reads DAMVIQNPRYQVTQFGKPVTLSCSQTLNHNVMYWYQQKSSQAPKLLFHYYDKDFNNEADTPDNFQSRRPNTSFCFLDIRSPGLGDTAMYLCATSRADSNQPQHFGDGTRLSIL.

The rearrangement links TRBV7-9 to TRBJ1-1; D ambiguous. The CDR3 is 15 amino acids. Germline-derived CDR1 and CDR2 are SEHNR and FQNEAQ (reference sequence). The V end lost 1 base, the J end lost 1 base, and 10 bases lay between the germline ends. The CDR3 DNA is TGTGCCAGCAGCTTAGTACAAGCAAGGAACACTGAAGCTTTCTTT. It yields the protein CASSLVQARNTEAFF.

The CDR3: CATRGGRYQETQYF. DNA of the CDR3: TGTGCCACCCGGGGAGGCAGATACCAAGAGACCCAGTACTTC. The chain combines TRBV19 with TRBJ2-5; D is perhaps TRBD2 (6 bases). The germline V gene has CDR1 LNHDA and CDR2 SQIVND (reference sequence). The CDR3 is made up of 14 amino acids. V was pared by 10 bases and J by 0 bases, with 15 bases between.

This chain connects TRBV27 to TRBJ1-3, with 10 bases that match TRBD1. The V and J ends lost 5 bases and 4 bases, in that order; junction bases with no gene match: 8. CDR3 size: 16 residues. Per germline, CDR1 MNHEY and CDR2 SMNVEV (reference sequence). The CDR3 coding sequence is TGTGCCAGCAGTCCCCTGGGACAGGGGTCGGGAAACACCATATATTTT. It translates to CASSPLGQGSGNTIYF.

This clone has just one count. This chain joins TRBV6-2 or TRBV6-3 and TRBJ2-7, with 7 bases identical to TRBD2. With V trimmed by 2 bases and J by 0 bases, 4 bases remained unmatched. The germline gives CDR1 MNHEY, CDR2 SVGEGT. CDR3 length: 15 residues. The CDR3: CASSYAGANSYEQYF. Here the CDR3 DNA reads TGTGCCAGCAGTTACGCGGGAGCCAACTCCTACGAGCAGTACTTC.

This chain connects TRBV7-6 to TRBJ1-2; D uncertain. The CDR3 consists of 13 residues. Germline CDR1 reads SGHVS; CDR2 reads FNYEAQ. The V gene lost 1 base and the J gene lost 6 bases, with 9 bases spanning the gap. The CDR3, as DNA: TGTGCCAGCAGCTTAGAAGGGAGAGATGGCTACACCTTC. Its protein is CASSLEGRDGYTF. The whole variable domain, remainder taken from reference TRBV7-6 and TRBJ1-2, is GAGVSQSPRYKVTKRGQDVALRCDPISGHVSLYWYRQALGQGPEFLTYFNYEAQQDKSGLPNDRFSAERPEGSISTLTIQRTEQRDSAMYRCASSLEGRDGYTFGSGTRLTVV.

The rearrangement joins TRBV12-3 or TRBV12-4 to TRBJ2-7; D is perhaps TRBD1 (6 bases). The germline V and J ends were trimmed by 3 bases and 4 bases, with 10 bases remaining between them. The CDR3 loop spans 13 amino acids. CDR3 protein: CASSFQGQYEQYF. In DNA, the CDR3 is TGTGCCAGCAGTTTTCAGGGGCAATACGAGCAGTACTTC.

The gene calls are TRBV7-7 and TRBJ2-7, with 8 bases identical to TRBD2. This CDR3 region has 16 residues. The J segment lost 1 base and the V segment lost 5 bases, leaving 10 bases of the junction unmatched. CDR1 is SSHAT, CDR2 FNYEAQ, per germline (reference sequence). CDR3 nucleotide sequence: TGTGCCAGCAGCCCCTCCAGCGGGGGTCTATCCTACGAGCAGTACTTC. Translation gives CASSPSSGGLSYEQYF.

This rearrangement joins TRBV28 to TRBJ1-5, with TRBD1 matching over 11 bases. CDR3 length: 16 residues. V lost 6 bases, J lost 3 bases, and 7 bases stayed unmatched. CDR1 and CDR2 from the germline V gene are MDHEN and SYDVKM. The CDR3 sequence: CASRIEGQGDNQPQHF. CDR3 bases: TGTGCCAGCAGGATTGAGGGACAGGGGGACAATCAGCCCCAGCATTTT.

The V call is TRBV3-1 (or the pseudogene TRBV3-2), the J call TRBJ2-5; 7 bases align to TRBD2. After removal of 4 bases from V and 4 bases from J, the junction contained 12 bases not matched to a gene. This CDR3 contains 16 residues. The V gene's germline CDR1 is LGHDT and CDR2 YNNKEL (reference sequence). The CDR3 nucleotides are TGTGCCAGCAGCCCCAGGGCGGGAGAAGGAAGAGAGACCCAGTACTTC. This gives the protein CASSPRAGEGRETQYF.

The V call is TRBV21-1, the J call TRBJ2-5; TRBD2 is taken as the D call from the table, unchecked against the DNA. TRBV21-1 corresponds to a pseudogene. CDR3 size: 16 residues. CDR3 nucleotides: TGTGCCAGCTGCAAAAGTGGTTCGGAGGGGTGGGAGACCCAGTACTTC. It encodes CASCKSGSEGWETQYF.

V is TRBV15 and J is TRBJ2-5; 8 nucleotides line up with TRBD2. Germline assignment: CDR1 LNHNV and CDR2 YYDKDF (reference sequence). Unmatched junction bases numbered 7, after V lost 0 bases and J lost 4 bases. This CDR3 contains 16 residues. CDR3 residues: CATSRDKGAGGETQYF. CDR3 DNA sequence: TGTGCCACCAGCAGAGATAAAGGGGCGGGGGGAGAGACCCAGTACTTC.

The chain combines TRBV19 with TRBJ1-1; 8 bases are a match to TRBD1. Germline V lookup: CDR1 LNHDA, CDR2 SQIVND (reference sequence). The CDR3 runs 14 residues. Trimming removed 3 bases from V and 2 bases from J; junction bases left unmatched: 2. CDR3 amino acids: CASSIDRGNTEAFF. In nucleotides, the CDR3 is TGTGCCAGTAGTATCGACAGGGGAAACACTGAAGCTTTCTTT.

The chain combines TRBV7-9 with TRBJ2-3; D is unresolved. With 2 bases removed from V and 3 bases from J, the gap between germline ends came to 3 bases. Germline assignment: CDR1 SEHNR and CDR2 FQNEAQ (reference sequence). The CDR3 is made up of 12 amino acids. In DNA, the CDR3 is TGTGCCAGCAGCTTAAGTACAGATACGCAGTATTTT. It yields the protein CASSLSTDTQYF.

This chain joins TRBV18 and TRBJ2-5; tentatively, D is TRBD1 or TRBD2 (6 bases each). Per germline, CDR1 KGHSH and CDR2 LQKENI. Trimming left V 3 bases short and J 4 bases short, with 15 bases between. The length of the CDR3 is 15 residues. The CDR3, as DNA: TGTGCCAGCTCACCTAATAAACAGGGAGGAGAGACCCAGTACTTC. Its protein is CASSPNKQGGETQYF.

The V call is TRBV19, the J call TRBJ2-2; a possible D gene is TRBD1 (6 bases). The germline V and J ends were trimmed by 6 bases and 3 bases, with 11 bases remaining between them. Germline CDR1 is LNHDA and CDR2 is SQIVND (reference sequence). The CDR3 length is 14 residues. CDR3 coding DNA: TGTGCCAGTAGCCCGGACAGCTACACCGGGGAGCTGTTTTTT. It encodes CASSPDSYTGELFF.

DNA for the CDR3: TGTGCCAGCAGTCGACAGGGTTCGTCCGAGCAGTACTTC. Protein: CASSRQGSSEQYF. The rearrangement links TRBV6-2 or TRBV6-3 to TRBJ2-7; TRBD1 matches at 7 bases. The CDR3 extends over 13 amino acids. V lost 5 bases to trimming and J lost 6 bases; unmatched junction nucleotides: 7. The germline CDR1 and CDR2 sequences are MNHEY and SVGEGT.

This chain links TRBV19 with TRBJ1-2; the D gene is possibly TRBD1 (6 bases). The CDR3 length is 15 residues. The ends were cut back, 7 bases at V and 4 bases at J, with 19 bases in the middle. Germline V CDR1 and CDR2: LNHDA, SQIVND (reference sequence). CDR3 DNA sequence: TGTGCCAGTACCGAAGGGCAGGGGCAAGGCTATGGCTACACCTTC. Encoded protein: CASTEGQGQGYGYTF.

This chain links TRBV2 with TRBJ2-5; tentatively, D is TRBD2 (6 bases). V was clipped by 5 bases and J by 5 bases, with 15 bases between them. This CDR3 has 14 amino acids. From germline, CDR1 is SNHLY and CDR2 FYNNEI. The CDR3 region is CASSRGTSGETQYF. The DNA for the CDR3 is TGTGCCAGCAGTCGCGGGACTTCTGGGGAGACCCAGTACTTC. The full variable domain, with the rest looked up from reference TRBV2 and TRBJ2-5, is EPEVTQTPSHQVTQMGQEVILRCVPISNHLYFYWYRQILGQKVEFLVSFYNNEISEKSEIFDDQFSVERPDGSNFTLKIRSTKLEDSAMYFCASSRGTSGETQYFGPGTRLLVL.

The CDR3, as DNA: TGCGCCAGCAGCTTGGTGGGCAGGGGAGATCAGCCCCAGCATTTT. The encoded protein is CASSLVGRGDQPQHF. The chain combines TRBV5-1 with TRBJ1-5; TRBD1 is a possible D gene (6 bases). CDR3 size: 15 residues. Trimming took off 0 bases at V and 5 bases at J, with 12 bases between the two ends. CDR1 and CDR2 (germline): SGHRS, YFSETQ. The complete variable domain, with remaining parts taken from reference TRBV5-1 and TRBJ1-5, reads KAGVTQTPRYLIKTRGQQVTLSCSPISGHRSVSWYQQTPGQGLQFLFEYFSETQRNKGNFPGRFSGRQFSNSRSEMNVSTLELGDSALYLCASSLVGRGDQPQHFGDGTRLSIL.

The V gene is TRBV2, the J gene TRBJ2-5; 11 positions match TRBD2. CDR1 is SNHLY and CDR2 is FYNNEI in the germline V gene. This CDR3 has 15 amino acids. CDR3 sequence: CASETTSGGKETQYF. The CDR3 DNA sequence: TGTGCTTCAGAGACCACTAGCGGGGGTAAAGAGACCCAGTACTTC.

V gene TRBV7-6 combines with J gene TRBJ2-5; 14 positions agree with TRBD2. From germline, CDR1 is SGHVS and CDR2 FNYEAQ. V was clipped by 5 bases and J by 1 base; unmatched bases: 6. This CDR3 comprises 17 residues. Here the CDR3 reads CASSPGLAGGPQETQYF. The CDR3 region has the DNA TGTGCCAGCAGCCCCGGACTAGCGGGAGGACCCCAAGAGACCCAGTACTTC.

This clone showed up just a few times. V and J are TRBV12-5 and TRBJ1-1; no reliable D call. CDR1 is LGHNT and CDR2 is FRNRAP in the germline V gene. The CDR3 contains 13 residues. Deletions cut 1 base from V and 2 bases from J, with 5 bases between. Here the CDR3 reads CASGLATNTEAFF. The CDR3 bases are TGTGCTAGTGGTTTGGCAACTAACACTGAAGCTTTCTTT. Full variable domain (remainder filled in from reference TRBV12-5 and TRBJ1-1): DARVTQTPRHKVTEMGQEVTMRCQPILGHNTVFWYRQTMMQGLELLAYFRNRAPLDDSGMPKDRFSAEMPDATLATLKIQPSEPRDSAVYFCASGLATNTEAFFGQGTRLTVV.

The V gene is TRBV7-8, the J gene TRBJ1-1, with D tentatively TRBD1 (5 bases). V was trimmed by 0 bases and J by 6 bases, leaving 11 bases between them. CDR1 SGHVS and CDR2 FQNEAQ come from the germline V gene. This CDR3 spans 14 amino acids. This chain's CDR3 is CASSLARQGPEAFF. Here the CDR3 DNA reads TGTGCCAGCAGCTTAGCTCGCCAGGGTCCTGAAGCTTTCTTT.

V is TRBV15 and J is TRBJ1-1; TRBD1 matches 7 bases. J was trimmed by 0 bases and V by 1 base; bases with no gene match: 5. This CDR3 has 16 amino acids. Germline values: CDR1 LNHNV, CDR2 YYDKDF (reference sequence). The CDR3 sequence: CATSRARGRVNTEAFF. CDR3 in DNA: TGTGCCACCAGCAGAGCTAGGGGGCGAGTGAACACTGAAGCTTTCTTT.

The rearrangement joins TRBV30 to TRBJ1-4, with D possibly being TRBD1 (6 bases). Germline V lookup: CDR1 GTSNPN, CDR2 SVGIG (reference sequence). Trimming took off 1 base at V and 4 bases at J, with 10 bases between the two ends. The CDR3 covers 14 residues. The CDR3, as DNA: TGTGCCTGGAGTGGGACAGTAAATAATGAAAAACTGTTTTTT. Encoded protein: CAWSGTVNNEKLFF.

This clone has just one count. The chain carries TRBV9 and TRBJ1-6; 8 bases line up with TRBD1. The CDR3 extends over 17 amino acids. Germline values: CDR1 SGDLS, CDR2 YYNGEE. V lost 2 bases to trimming and J lost 3 bases; unmatched junction nucleotides: 7. Here the CDR3 DNA reads TGTGCCAGCAGCGTCAAGGCAGGGGGCAACTATAATTCACCCCTCCACTTT. Protein product: CASSVKAGGNYNSPLHF.

J is TRBJ2-7 and V is TRBV6-5; D remains ambiguous. From germline, CDR1 is MNHEY and CDR2 SVGAGI. This CDR3 is built from 14 residues. With 8 bases removed from V and 0 bases from J, the gap between germline ends came to 14 bases. The CDR3 region is CASGRTQTSYEQYF. Written as DNA, the CDR3 is TGTGCCAGCGGCCGTACACAGACCTCCTACGAGCAGTACTTC.